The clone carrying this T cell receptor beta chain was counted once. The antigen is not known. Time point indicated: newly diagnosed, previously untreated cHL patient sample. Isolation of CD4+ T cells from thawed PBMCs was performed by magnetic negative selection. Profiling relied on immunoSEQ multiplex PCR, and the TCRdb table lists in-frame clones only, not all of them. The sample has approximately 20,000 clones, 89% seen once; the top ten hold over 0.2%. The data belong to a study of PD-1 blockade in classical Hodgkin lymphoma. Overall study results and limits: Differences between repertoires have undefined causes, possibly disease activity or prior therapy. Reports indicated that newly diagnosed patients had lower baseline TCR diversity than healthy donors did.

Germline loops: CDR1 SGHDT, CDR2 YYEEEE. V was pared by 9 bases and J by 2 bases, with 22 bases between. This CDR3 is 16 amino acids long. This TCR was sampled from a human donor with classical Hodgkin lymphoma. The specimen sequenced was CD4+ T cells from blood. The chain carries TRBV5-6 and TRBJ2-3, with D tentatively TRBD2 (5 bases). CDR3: CATLEGERTLTDTQYF. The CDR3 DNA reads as TGTGCCACCCTAGAGGGCGAGCGCACCCTCACAGATACGCAGTATTTT.